The rows below give T cell receptor beta chains drawn from one sample of a study of shared clonotypes between healthy human individuals. Sequencing was performed with immunoSEQ multiplex PCR; in TCRdb, only in-frame clones are kept and a portion is missing. The data contain around 940,000 clones, 76% of them singletons. The sample consisted of memory CD4+ T cells sorted from blood. These receptor sequences come from a man aged 18 to 29 in good health. CDR3s include the opening cysteine and the closing phenylalanine or tryptophan. D genes are given only for firm matches. Only part of the rows carry a size: once, few, many, or a class if the clone is expanded.

D	V	size	J	DNA	CDR3
NA	TRBV7-2	once	TRBJ2-2	TGTGCCAGCAGTCCCGAGCAAAGGACAGTTGTTACCGGGGAGCTGTTTTTT	CASSPEQRTVVTGELFF
NA	TRBV6-1	NA	TRBJ1-1	TGTGCCAGCAGTGAAGGGACTCGGGTCACTGAAGCTTTCTTT	CASSEGTRVTEAFF
NA	TRBV2	NA	TRBJ2-3	TGTGCCAGCGCCGTCTCCGTCGGATATAGCACAGATACGCAGTATTTT	CASAVSVGYSTDTQYF
NA	TRBV27	once	TRBJ2-2	TGTGCCAGCAGTTTACGGTTTGCCGGGGAGCTGTTTTTT	CASSLRFAGELFF
TRBD1	TRBV18	NA	TRBJ1-1	TGTGCCAGCTCTCCCGGGACAGGGGGAGGAGGCACTGAAGCTTTCTTT	CASSPGTGGGGTEAFF
NA	TRBV6-1	NA	TRBJ1-1	TGTGCCAGCAGTGGTCAGGGAGAGTACACTGAAGCTTTCTTT	CASSGQGEYTEAFF
NA	TRBV6-1	once	TRBJ1-2	TGTGCCAGCAGTCAACAGGGAAGGAGTGGCTATGGCTACACCTTC	CASSQQGRSGYGYTF
TRBD1	TRBV6-4	NA	TRBJ1-5	TGTGCCAGGGATTCCGACAGGGTCGGCAATCAGCCCCAGCATTTT	CARDSDRVGNQPQHF
NA	TRBV30	many	TRBJ2-2	TGTGCCTGGAACCAGGCCTCGGGAGTAACCGGGGAGCTGTTTTTT	CAWNQASGVTGELFF
TRBD2	TRBV10-3	NA	TRBJ2-1	TGTGCCATCAGTGAGTCGACTAGCGGGAGAGCCGGTGAGCAGTTCTTC	CAISESTSGRAGEQFF
NA	TRBV18	NA	TRBJ2-5	TGTGCCAGCTCACCAGTGACAGGAGAGACCCAGTACTTC	CASSPVTGETQYF
TRBD1	TRBV2	many	TRBJ1-1	TGTGCCAGCAGTGAGTCGGGAGGGGGCCTCACTGAAGCTTTCTTT	CASSESGGGLTEAFF
NA	TRBV5-6	NA	TRBJ2-3	TGTGCCAGCAGCTACCCCGGGGCTTCAGATACGCAGTATTTT	CASSYPGASDTQYF
NA	TRBV29-1	NA	TRBJ2-2	TGCAGCGTTATACAGGCCTCGAACACCGGGGAGCTGTTTTTT	CSVIQASNTGELFF
NA	TRBV4-3	NA	TRBJ2-1	TGCGCCAGCAGCCAACAACCCTACACATACAATGAGCAGTTCTTC	CASSQQPYTYNEQFF
TRBD1	TRBV11-1	NA	TRBJ1-1	TGTGCCAGCAGCCCCCAGGGGGTAGGCACTGAAGCTTTCTTT	CASSPQGVGTEAFF
NA	TRBV2	NA	TRBJ2-5	TGTGCCAGCAGTAGGGATCCTCAAGAGACCCAGTACTTC	CASSRDPQETQYF
TRBD1	TRBV27	NA	TRBJ2-7	TGTGCCAGCAGCTACGTTGGGACAGGAAGCTACGAGCAGTACTTC	CASSYVGTGSYEQYF
NA	TRBV28	few	TRBJ1-2	TGTGCCAGCAGTATCAGTAGCGGCTACACCTTC	CASSISSGYTF
NA	TRBV4-3	NA	TRBJ2-2	TGCGCCAGCAGCCAAGATCCAAGGGCCGGGGAGCTGTTTTTT	CASSQDPRAGELFF
NA	TRBV12-5	NA	TRBJ1-3	TGTGCTAGTGGTTTTGGGGGGACTGGAAACACCATATATTTT	CASGFGGTGNTIYF
NA	TRBV7-2	NA	TRBJ2-5	TGTGCCAGCAGCCTCCCCATCAGGGAGACCCAGTACTTC	CASSLPIRETQYF
NA	TRBV7-7	NA	TRBJ2-5	TGTGCTAGCAGCTCCGGGACCCTTGCGGAGACCCAGTACTTC	CASSSGTLAETQYF
TRBD1	TRBV19	many	TRBJ1-5	TGTGCCAGTAGTATGAGGGACAGGGTTCAGCCCCAGCATTTT	CASSMRDRVQPQHF
NA	TRBV9	NA	TRBJ1-1	TGTGCCAGCAGCGTATGGCCCAACGCGAACACTGAAGCTTTCTTT	CASSVWPNANTEAFF
NA	TRBV12-5	NA	TRBJ1-5	TGTGCTAGTGCCTCGGACAGTTATAGCAATCAGCCCCAGCATTTT	CASASDSYSNQPQHF
NA	TRBV2	NA	TRBJ1-1	TGTGCCAGCTCGGTACAGCCCATGAACACTGAAGCTTTCTTT	CASSVQPMNTEAFF
NA	TRBV5-8	NA	TRBJ2-7	TGTGCCAGCAGCTTCCAGTGGCAGGTCAGAGGCTACGAGCAGTACTTC	CASSFQWQVRGYEQYF
NA	TRBV6-5	NA	TRBJ2-3	TGTGCCAGCAGTTACTCGATCGGCACAGATACGCAGTATTTT	CASSYSIGTDTQYF
NA	TRBV6-1	NA	TRBJ2-7	TGTGCCAGCAGTGAAGGAGGAGGCGGACGATCCTACGAGCAGTACTTC	CASSEGGGGRSYEQYF
TRBD1	TRBV5-1	NA	TRBJ1-1	TGCGCCAGCAGCGAGAACAGGGGAATGAACACTGAAGCTTTCTTT	CASSENRGMNTEAFF
NA	TRBV19	NA	TRBJ2-5	TGTGCCAGTAGTACAGGGTATGCGGAGACCCAGTACTTC	CASSTGYAETQYF
NA	TRBV6-6	NA	TRBJ1-4	TGTGCCAGCAGTTACTCGGACGGCGCGATTAAACTGTTTTTT	CASSYSDGAIKLFF
NA	TRBV5-1	few	TRBJ1-1	TGCGCCAGCAGCTTGCAGGGACAACTGTCAAACACTGAAGCTTTCTTT	CASSLQGQLSNTEAFF
TRBD1	TRBV27	NA	TRBJ1-6	TGTGCCAGCAGTTCTAACAGGGGTAGACGGTCACCCCTCCACTTT	CASSSNRGRRSPLHF
TRBD1	TRBV18	NA	TRBJ2-7	TGTGCCAGCTCATCCGGATGGGACAGGGGCTACGAGCAGTACTTC	CASSSGWDRGYEQYF
NA	TRBV4-3	NA	TRBJ2-4	TGCGCCAGCAGCCAAGATATAGGATTTGGAGAGACCGGAAGCCTAGCCAAAAACATTCAGTACTTC	CASSQDIGFGETGSLAKNIQYF
TRBD1	TRBV30	NA	TRBJ2-3	TGTGCCTGGAGTGTGGGACAGGGCACAGATACGCAGTATTTT	CAWSVGQGTDTQYF
NA	TRBV18	NA	TRBJ1-3	TGTGCCAGCTCACCACCGGTTCCAGGGGTCGGAAACACCATATATTTT	CASSPPVPGVGNTIYF
TRBD1	TRBV9	NA	TRBJ1-1	TGTGCCAGCAGCGCGAGACAGGGAGGGAGCACTGAAGCTTTCTTT	CASSARQGGSTEAFF
NA	TRBV19	many	TRBJ2-2	TGTGCCACTATGGCCAACAGGAACACCGGGGAGCTGTTTTTT	CATMANRNTGELFF
NA	TRBV15	NA	TRBJ1-5	TGTGCCACCAGCCTCGGAAGTTTTTATCAGCCCCAGCATTTT	CATSLGSFYQPQHF
NA	TRBV11-2	NA	TRBJ1-6	TGTGCCAGCAGCTCCCGACGGGGGGATAATTCACCCCTCCACTTT	CASSSRRGDNSPLHF
NA	TRBV6-1	NA	TRBJ1-5	TGTGCCAGCAGTGAAGTAACAGGGTTAAGACTTGGCAATCAGCCCCAGCATTTT	CASSEVTGLRLGNQPQHF
NA	TRBV28	few	TRBJ2-3	TGTGCCAGCAGCCAGGGACGGGAATACACAGATACGCAGTATTTT	CASSQGREYTDTQYF
NA	TRBV12-5	NA	TRBJ2-7	TGTGCTAGTGGTAACGGGGAGGTCCAGTACTTC	CASGNGEVQYF
TRBD2	TRBV7-3	NA	TRBJ2-6	TGTGCCAGCAGCTTAACCAGCGGGGGCTCTGGGGCCAACGTCCTGACTTTC	CASSLTSGGSGANVLTF